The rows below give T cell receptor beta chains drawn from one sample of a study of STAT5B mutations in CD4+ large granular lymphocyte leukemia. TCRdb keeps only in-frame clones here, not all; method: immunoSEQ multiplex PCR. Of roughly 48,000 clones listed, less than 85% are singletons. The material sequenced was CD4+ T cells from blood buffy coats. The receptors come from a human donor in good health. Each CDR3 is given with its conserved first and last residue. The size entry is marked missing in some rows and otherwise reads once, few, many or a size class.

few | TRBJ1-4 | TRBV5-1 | CASSLGSGTNEKLFF
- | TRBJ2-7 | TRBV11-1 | CASSFSGDYEQYF
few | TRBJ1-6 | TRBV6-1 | CASTQPSGDNSPLHF
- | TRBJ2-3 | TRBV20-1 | CSARTPDTQYF
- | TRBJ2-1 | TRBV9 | CASSVMGLDNEQFF
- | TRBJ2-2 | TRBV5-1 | CASSLGQVLTGELFF
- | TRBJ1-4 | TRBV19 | CASSIRETMGNEKLFF
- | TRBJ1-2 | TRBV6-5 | CASSSRELYGYTF
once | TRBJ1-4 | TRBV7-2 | CASSFRATNEKLFF
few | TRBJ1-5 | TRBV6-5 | CASSVPGQPQHF
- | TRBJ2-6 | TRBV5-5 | CASSLALSSGANVLTF
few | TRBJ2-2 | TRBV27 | CASSLGPSWSTGELFF
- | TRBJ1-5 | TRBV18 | CASSPNGGGLGNQPQHF
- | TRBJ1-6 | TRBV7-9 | CASSVTPGQGNSPLHF
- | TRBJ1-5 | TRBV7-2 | CASSLGAGGGPQHF
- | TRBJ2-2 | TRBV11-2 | CASTSSRVNTGELFF
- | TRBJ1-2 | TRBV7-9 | CASSSLEGGYTF
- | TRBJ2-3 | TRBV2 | CASTGTGSSTDTQYF
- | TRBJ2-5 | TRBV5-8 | CASSLGRPGETQYF
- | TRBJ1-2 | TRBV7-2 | CASSLARGDRDGYTF
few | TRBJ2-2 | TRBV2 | CASRRTSGGMIGELFF
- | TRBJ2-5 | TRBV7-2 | CASSLGTGDGETQYF
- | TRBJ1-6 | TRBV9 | CASSESGPRSPLHF